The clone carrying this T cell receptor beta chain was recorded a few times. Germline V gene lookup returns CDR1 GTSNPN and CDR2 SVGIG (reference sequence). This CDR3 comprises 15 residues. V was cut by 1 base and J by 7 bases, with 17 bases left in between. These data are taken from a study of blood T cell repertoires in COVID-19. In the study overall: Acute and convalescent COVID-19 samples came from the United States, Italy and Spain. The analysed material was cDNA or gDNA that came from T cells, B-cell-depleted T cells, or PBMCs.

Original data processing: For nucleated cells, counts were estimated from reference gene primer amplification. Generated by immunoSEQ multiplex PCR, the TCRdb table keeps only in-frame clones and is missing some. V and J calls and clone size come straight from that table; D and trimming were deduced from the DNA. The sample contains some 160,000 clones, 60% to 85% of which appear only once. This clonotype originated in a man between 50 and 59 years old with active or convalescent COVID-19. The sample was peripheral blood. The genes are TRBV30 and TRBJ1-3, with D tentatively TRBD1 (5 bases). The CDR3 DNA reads TGTGCCTGGAGTGCACGGGGGTCCTCCAGGAACACCATATATTTT. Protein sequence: CAWSARGSSRNTIYF.